The rows below give T cell receptor beta chains drawn from one sample of a study of T cell responses to AZD1222 COVID-19 vaccine. The table came from immunoSEQ multiplex PCR; TCRdb's copy has only in-frame clones and leaves some out. The data contain roughly 120,000 clones, approximately 83% of them singletons. The material was peripheral blood, obtained on day 0 of AZD1222 vaccination. Every receptor here comes from an adult in good health. Each CDR3 is given with its conserved first and last residue. The D gene is left open where the match is weak. The listing skips clone size in some rows; elsewhere it reads once, few, many or a size class.

>TRBV27|TRBJ2-1|.|.
CASSFYTGGGLGNEQFF
TGTGCCAGCAGTTTTTATACAGGGGGGGGACTCGGGAATGAGCAGTTCTTC
>TRBV27|TRBJ2-7|.|TRBD1
CASSSTSGGEQYF
TGTGCCAGCAGTTCAACCTCAGGGGGCGAGCAGTACTTC
>TRBV24-1|TRBJ2-7|.|TRBD1
CATRQGATNEQYF
TGTGCCACCAGACAGGGGGCGACCAACGAGCAGTACTTC
>TRBV7-9|TRBJ1-1|.|.
CASSLEGGIPTEAFF
TGTGCCAGCAGCTTAGAAGGGGGAATCCCCACTGAAGCTTTCTTT
>TRBV7-2|TRBJ1-5|once|TRBD1
CASSLGGTGAYSNQPQHF
TGTGCCAGCAGCTTAGGGGGGACAGGGGCATATAGCAATCAGCCCCAGCATTTT
>TRBV2|TRBJ1-5|.|.
CASTSRGDPPRNQPQHF
TGTGCCAGCACCAGCAGAGGGGACCCCCCTCGGAATCAGCCCCAGCATTTT
>TRBV5-6|TRBJ1-6|.|TRBD1
CASGPGDRDHSPLHF
TGTGCCAGCGGTCCTGGGGACAGGGATCATTCACCCCTCCACTTT
>TRBV29-1|TRBJ1-2|.|TRBD1
CSVHTGGAGYGYTF
TGCAGCGTTCATACAGGGGGCGCCGGGTATGGCTACACCTTC
>TRBV10-3|TRBJ2-1|.|.
CAISEMGEQFF
TGTGCCATCAGTGAGATGGGTGAGCAGTTCTTC
>TRBV10-2|TRBJ1-6|.|.
CASTRPNNSPLHF
TGCGCCAGCACCAGGCCTAACAATTCACCCCTCCACTTT
>TRBV28|TRBJ1-3|once|.
CASSFTSGGRGNTIYF
TGTGCCAGCAGTTTCACGTCCGGGGGTCGCGGAAACACCATATATTTT
>TRBV15|TRBJ1-5|.|.
CATAGGGNQPQHF
TGTGCCACCGCTGGGGGTGGCAATCAGCCCCAGCATTTT
>TRBV15|TRBJ1-5|once|.
CATSRGDGDQPQHF
TGTGCCACCAGCAGAGGGGACGGGGATCAGCCCCAGCATTTT
>TRBV6-5|TRBJ2-7|.|TRBD1
CASKPYRGWDEQYF
TGTGCCAGCAAGCCTTACAGGGGTTGGGACGAGCAGTACTTC
>TRBV27|TRBJ1-3|few|.
CASSPGRGGGNTIYF
TGTGCCAGCAGCCCCGGGAGGGGCGGTGGAAACACCATATATTTT
>TRBV10-3|TRBJ2-3|.|TRBD2
CAIGGGVTDTQYF
TGTGCCATCGGGGGAGGGGTCACAGATACGCAGTATTTT
>TRBV6-6|TRBJ1-1|.|.
CASTYGANTEAFF
TGTGCCAGCACCTACGGGGCGAACACTGAAGCTTTCTTT
>TRBV7-3|TRBJ2-3|.|.
CASSLSGGSTDTQYF
TGTGCCAGCAGCTTAAGCGGCGGTTCCACAGATACGCAGTATTTT
>TRBV5-1|TRBJ2-3|.|.
CASSPRGAGDTQYF
TGCGCCAGCAGCCCCCGGGGTGCTGGAGATACGCAGTATTTT
>TRBV4-1|TRBJ1-2|.|TRBD1
CASSHWAGGGYTF
TGCGCCAGCAGCCACTGGGCAGGGGGCGGCTACACCTTC
>TRBV7-2|TRBJ2-5|.|.
CASSQRSGQETQYF
TGTGCCAGCAGCCAACGGTCAGGGCAAGAGACCCAGTACTTC
>TRBV6-5|TRBJ1-6|.|.
CASRVRGDSPLHF
TGTGCCAGCAGAGTTAGGGGGGATTCACCCCTCCACTTT